This record covers a single T cell receptor (beta chain). What it binds is unknown. A read error may produce the germline difference seen at one junction end. The study recruited healthy Caucasian donors from Russia who were aged about 6 to 95. Alongside a J-beta primer mix, a sample-barcoded 5' primer served in a second PCR lasting roughly 7 to 11 cycles. In TCRdb, the 5' RACE reads were re-called with MiXCR into one record per CDR3 protein. The data hold 710,000 or so distinct CDR3 sequences, with 20% to 25% observed a single time. The data belong to a study of blood T cells in healthy people across ages. About the research overall: For every two T cells, template switching captured about one barcoded beta molecule. Findings and limits, study-wide: Naive CD4+ cells and diversity were both higher in long-lived donors than in aged donors.

The CDR3 sequence is 15 residues long. Input material: blood. The chain has TRBV12-3 or TRBV12-4 and TRBJ2-3; maybe TRBD1 (5 bases). The clonotype was recovered from an older man in good health. CDR3 loop: CASSFQGRGTHTQYF. In DNA, the CDR3 is TGTGCCAGCAGTTTTCAGGGTCGAGGCACACATACGCAGTATTTT.